These T cell receptor beta chains were read from a single sample in a study of blood T cell repertoires in COVID-19. Here immunoSEQ multiplex PCR was the method, and the copy in TCRdb shows in-frame clones only, minus some. In the table there are roughly 300,000 clones, roughly nine tenths of which are singletons. Sequencing input: peripheral blood. Receptors originate from a man younger than 35 who had recovered from COVID-19. CDR3s include the opening cysteine and the closing phenylalanine or tryptophan. The D gene is left open where the match is weak. Some rows mark clone size as missing; the rest say once, few, many or name a class of expanded clone.

TRBD2 | . | TRBJ2-1 | TRBV13 | CASSFSGGAGNEQFF | TGTGCCAGCAGCTTCAGCGGGGGGGCCGGGAATGAGCAGTTCTTC
TRBD1 | . | TRBJ1-2 | TRBV5-4 | CASSLVSGTGDGYTF | TGTGCCAGCAGCTTGGTCAGCGGGACAGGAGATGGCTACACCTTC
TRBD2 | . | TRBJ2-3 | TRBV27 | CASIPGASGKPSTDTQYF | TGTGCCAGCATCCCAGGGGCTAGCGGGAAGCCTAGCACAGATACGCAGTATTTT
. | once | TRBJ2-1 | TRBV25-1 | CASTRTVNNEQFF | TGTGCCAGCACGAGGACAGTGAACAATGAGCAGTTCTTC
. | . | TRBJ1-1 | TRBV6-6 | CASSYSETEAFF | TGTGCCAGCAGTTATTCCGAGACTGAAGCTTTCTTT
. | . | TRBJ1-2 | TRBV6-6 | CASSYLGAGDGYTF | TGTGCCAGCAGTTACTTGGGGGCCGGGGATGGCTACACCTTC
TRBD1 | . | TRBJ1-6 | TRBV27 | CASSYGQGTLHF | TGTGCCAGCAGCTATGGACAGGGAACCCTCCACTTT
TRBD2 | . | TRBJ2-3 | TRBV7-6 | CASSLESAGGDTQYF | TGTGCCAGCAGCTTAGAGTCGGCGGGAGGAGATACGCAGTATTTT
TRBD1 | . | TRBJ2-1 | TRBV18 | CASSFGQGGNEQFF | TGTGCCAGCTCATTCGGACAGGGTGGTAATGAGCAGTTCTTC
. | . | TRBJ2-1 | TRBV13 | CASSSPRGEQFF | TGTGCCAGCAGCTCCCCCCGGGGTGAGCAGTTCTTC
. | . | TRBJ2-7 | TRBV7-2 | CASSPAPGSSYEQYF | TGTGCCAGCAGCCCAGCGCCCGGCAGCTCCTACGAGCAGTACTTC
. | . | TRBJ2-1 | TRBV15 | CATSSRRSVASEQFF | TGTGCCACCAGCAGTAGGAGGAGTGTAGCTAGTGAGCAGTTCTTC
. | . | TRBJ2-5 | TRBV12-2 | CASRSRGASGEETQYF | TGTGCAAGTCGCTCCCGTGGGGCTAGCGGAGAAGAGACCCAGTACTTC
TRBD1 | . | TRBJ2-7 | TRBV19 | CASSSSAGTGFYEQYF | TGTGCCAGTAGTTCCTCTGCGGGGACAGGGTTCTACGAGCAGTACTTC
TRBD1 | once | TRBJ2-3 | TRBV6-6 | CASTGDREPSTDTQYF | TGTGCCAGCACCGGGGACAGGGAACCTAGCACAGATACGCAGTATTTT
TRBD2 | once | TRBJ2-1 | TRBV7-6 | CASSLGFWTSGRTYNEQFF | TGTGCCAGCAGCTTAGGATTCTGGACTAGCGGGAGAACCTACAATGAGCAGTTCTTC
. | . | TRBJ2-7 | TRBV18 | CASSPFYLRVREQYF | TGTGCCAGCTCACCTTTTTATTTGAGGGTGAGGGAGCAGTACTTC
. | . | TRBJ2-4 | TRBV7-6 | CASTPGEGKNIQYF | TGTGCCAGCACCCCGGGAGAGGGCAAAAACATTCAGTACTTC
TRBD2 | . | TRBJ2-3 | TRBV15 | CATSRDHGTSGITDTQYF | TGTGCCACCAGCAGAGATCACGGGACTAGCGGGATCACAGATACGCAGTATTTT
. | . | TRBJ1-2 | TRBV18 | CASSPPLALDYGYTF | TGTGCCAGCTCACCACCGTTGGCCCTAGACTATGGCTACACCTTC
TRBD1 | . | TRBJ1-1 | TRBV7-2 | CASSHRGAAEAFF | TGTGCCAGCAGTCACAGGGGAGCGGCTGAAGCTTTCTTT
TRBD1 | . | TRBJ1-5 | TRBV2 | CASQGKWGQPQHF | TGTGCCTCACAGGGGAAATGGGGTCAGCCCCAGCATTTT
TRBD2 | . | TRBJ2-7 | TRBV5-6 | CASSPPTSGSSYEQYF | TGTGCCAGCAGCCCCCCAACTAGCGGGAGCTCCTACGAGCAGTACTTC
. | . | TRBJ2-3 | TRBV30 | CAWSVLADTQYF | TGTGCCTGGAGTGTACTCGCAGATACGCAGTATTTT
. | . | TRBJ2-7 | TRBV5-1 | CASSLGGPYEQYF | TGCGCCAGCAGCTTGGGGGGCCCCTACGAGCAGTACTTC
TRBD1 | . | TRBJ1-2 | TRBV6-1 | CASSEGQSRGYTF | TGTGCCAGCAGTGAGGGACAGAGCCGGGGCTACACCTTC
. | . | TRBJ2-1 | TRBV27 | CASSFLNRAYYNEQFF | TGTGCCAGCAGCTTTCTAAACAGGGCATACTACAATGAGCAGTTCTTC
TRBD1 | once | TRBJ1-3 | TRBV4-2 | CASSQEGAGTGANTIYF | TGTGCCAGCAGCCAAGAGGGGGCCGGGACAGGGGCAAACACCATATATTTT
. | . | TRBJ2-2 | TRBV6-2/TRBV6-3 | CASRWAGTNTGELFF | TGTGCCAGCCGTTGGGCAGGGACTAACACCGGGGAGCTGTTTTTT
. | . | TRBJ2-6 | TRBV7-6 | CASSSPGTLFSGANVLTF | TGTGCCAGCAGCTCCCCCGGGACTCTTTTTTCTGGGGCCAACGTCCTGACTTTC
. | . | TRBJ1-1 | TRBV2 | CASPPRGGVRYTEAFF | TGTGCCAGCCCCCCTCGGGGAGGGGTGCGGTACACTGAAGCTTTCTTT
. | . | TRBJ2-4 | TRBV7-3 | CASSLGVVDITKNIQYF | TGTGCCAGCAGCTTGGGCGTGGTCGACATAACCAAAAACATTCAGTACTTC